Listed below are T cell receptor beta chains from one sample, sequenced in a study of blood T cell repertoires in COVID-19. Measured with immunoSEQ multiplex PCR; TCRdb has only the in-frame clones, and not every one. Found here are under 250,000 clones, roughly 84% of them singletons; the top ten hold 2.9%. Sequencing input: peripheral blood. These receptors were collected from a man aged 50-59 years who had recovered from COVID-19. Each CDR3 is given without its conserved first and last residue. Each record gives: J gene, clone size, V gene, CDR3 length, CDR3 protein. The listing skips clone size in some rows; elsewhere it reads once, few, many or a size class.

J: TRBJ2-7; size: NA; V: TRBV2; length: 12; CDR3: ASSDRGLVSEQY
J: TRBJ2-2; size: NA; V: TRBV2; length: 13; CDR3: ASSLQGLSTGELF
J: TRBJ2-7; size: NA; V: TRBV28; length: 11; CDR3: ASSPRDSYEQY
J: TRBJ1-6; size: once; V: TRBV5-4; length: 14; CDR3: ASSPQGSRENSPLH
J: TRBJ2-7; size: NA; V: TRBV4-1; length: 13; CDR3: ASSPTTLLSYEQY
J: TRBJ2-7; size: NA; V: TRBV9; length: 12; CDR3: ASSVDGTRGEQY
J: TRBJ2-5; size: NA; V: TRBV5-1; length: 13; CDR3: ASSLASGAEETQY
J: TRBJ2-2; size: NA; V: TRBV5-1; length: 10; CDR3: ASTPYTGELF
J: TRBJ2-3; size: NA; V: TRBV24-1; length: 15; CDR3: ATSGETAALGTDTQY
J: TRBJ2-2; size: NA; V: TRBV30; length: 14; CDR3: AWSRSGRVNTGELF
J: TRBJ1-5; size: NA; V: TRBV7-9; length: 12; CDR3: ASSQGTGNQPQH
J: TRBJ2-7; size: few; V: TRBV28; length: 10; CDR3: ASSYSSYEQY
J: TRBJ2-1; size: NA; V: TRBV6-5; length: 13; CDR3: ASSRQGFSYNEQF
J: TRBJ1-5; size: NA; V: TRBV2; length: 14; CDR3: ASSEAGSPGNQPQH
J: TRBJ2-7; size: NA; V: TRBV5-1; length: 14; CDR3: ASSPDRDRGGYEQY
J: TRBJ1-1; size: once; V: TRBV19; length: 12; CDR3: ASNVRGLGTEAF
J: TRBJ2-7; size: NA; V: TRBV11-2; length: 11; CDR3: ASSLDRTYEQY
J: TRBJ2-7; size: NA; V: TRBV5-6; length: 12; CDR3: ASSFGGRPVEQY
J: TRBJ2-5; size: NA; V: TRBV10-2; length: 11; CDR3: ASSRDSQETQY
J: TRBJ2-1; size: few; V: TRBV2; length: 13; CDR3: ASRGYGSSYNEQF
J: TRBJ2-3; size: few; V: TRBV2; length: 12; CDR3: ASSARQGLDTQY
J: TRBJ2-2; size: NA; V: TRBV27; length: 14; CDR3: ASSVRTGGSTGELF
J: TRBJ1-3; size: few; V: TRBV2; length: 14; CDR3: ASSREVFTSGNTIY
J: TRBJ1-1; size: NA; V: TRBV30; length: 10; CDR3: AWGGQGAEAF
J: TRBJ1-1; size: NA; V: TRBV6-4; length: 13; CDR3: ASSDGVDRNTEAF
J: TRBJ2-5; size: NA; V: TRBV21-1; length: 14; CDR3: ASSRQDSGQGETQY
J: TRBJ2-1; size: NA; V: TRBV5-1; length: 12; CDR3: ASSLGYGFDGHF
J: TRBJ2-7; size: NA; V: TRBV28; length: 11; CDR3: ASIDGRSYEQY
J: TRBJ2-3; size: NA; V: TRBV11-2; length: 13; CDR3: ASSPGPVGTDTQY
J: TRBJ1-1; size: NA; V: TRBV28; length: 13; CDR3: ASSQGQTMNTEAF
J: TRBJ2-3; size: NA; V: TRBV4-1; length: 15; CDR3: ASSPRSFSGLTDTQY
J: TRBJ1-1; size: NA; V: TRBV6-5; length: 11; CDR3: ASGEFMNTEAF
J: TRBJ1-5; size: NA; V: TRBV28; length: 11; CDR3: ASRPPDISPQH
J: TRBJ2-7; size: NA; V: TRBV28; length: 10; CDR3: ASSLSRREQY
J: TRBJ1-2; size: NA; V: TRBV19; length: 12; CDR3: ASRPGQLIYGYT
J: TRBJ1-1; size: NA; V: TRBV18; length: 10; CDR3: ASSPSNTEAF
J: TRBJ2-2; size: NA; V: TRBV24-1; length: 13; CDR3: ATSESGANTGELF
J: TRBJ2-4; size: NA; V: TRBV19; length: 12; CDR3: ASTDRDVKNIQY
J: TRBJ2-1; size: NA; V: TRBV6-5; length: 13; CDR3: ASSYGGTSGNEQF
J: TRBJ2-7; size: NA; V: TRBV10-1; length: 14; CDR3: ASSDTGTGHSYEQY
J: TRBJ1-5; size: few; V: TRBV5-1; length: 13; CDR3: ASSPDRGEYQPQH
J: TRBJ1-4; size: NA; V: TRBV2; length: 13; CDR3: ASETGGGLNEKLF
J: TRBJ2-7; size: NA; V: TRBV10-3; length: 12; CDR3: AISDGGNSYEQY
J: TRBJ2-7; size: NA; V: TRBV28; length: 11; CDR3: ACAGLIPYEQY
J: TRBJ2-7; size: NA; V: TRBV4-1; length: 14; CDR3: ASSRGQGPLGREQY
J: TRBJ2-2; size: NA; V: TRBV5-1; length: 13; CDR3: ASSTGGTNTGELF
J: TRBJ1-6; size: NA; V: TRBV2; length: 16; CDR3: ASSAAGTGRSYNSPLH
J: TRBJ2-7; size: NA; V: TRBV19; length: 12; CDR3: ASSQLAGSYEQY
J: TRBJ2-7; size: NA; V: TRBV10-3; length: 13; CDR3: AIGRLTRGSYEQY
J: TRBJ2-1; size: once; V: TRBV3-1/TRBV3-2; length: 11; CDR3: ASTRQAGNEQF
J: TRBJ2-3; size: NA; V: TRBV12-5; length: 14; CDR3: ASGTTVSGIPDTQY
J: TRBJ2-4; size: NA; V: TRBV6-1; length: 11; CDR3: ASSDKDRGSGY